What follows are 31 T cell receptor beta chains derived from one specimen sequenced in a study of blood T cells in healthy people across ages. A second PCR, run for roughly 7 to 12 cycles, used a sample-barcoded 5' primer plus a J-beta primer mix. A single record per CDR3 protein comes from TCRdb applying MiXCR to the 5' RACE reads. Of approximately 760,000 distinct CDR3 sequences in the sample, around 25% were seen once. This same sample was also taken into another study, of T cells of mothers and their children.

Sequenced input: blood. The receptors shown here come from a boy between 5 and 17 years old in good health.

The genes are TRBV5-8 and TRBJ2-3; 7 nucleotides align to TRBD1. CDR1 is SGHTS, CDR2 YDEGEE, per germline. Losses at the gene ends were 4 bases for V and 2 bases for J; bases not matched to a gene: 10. CDR3 length: 16 residues. Written as DNA, the CDR3 is TGTGCCAGCAGCCCGTTAACAGGGGTCTTCACAGATACGCAGTATTTT. Its translation: CASSPLTGVFTDTQYF.

This clonotype has a handful of counts. The rearrangement links TRBV29-1 to TRBJ2-6, with D possibly TRBD1 on 6 matching bases. The CDR3 contains 14 residues. Germline V lookup: CDR1 SQVTM, CDR2 ANQGSEA. With 3 bases removed from V and 4 bases from J, the gap between germline ends came to 10 bases. This CDR3 reads CSVEGASGANVLTF. The CDR3 DNA reads TGCAGCGTTGAGGGGGCCTCCGGGGCCAACGTCCTGACTTTC.

Details on this clonotype: One junction end does not reproduce the germline sequence, and a read error may be involved. V gene TRBV13 combines with J gene TRBJ2-3; 10 nucleotides line up with TRBD1. This CDR3 is built from 12 residues. Germline V gene sequence: CDR1 PRHDT, CDR2 FYEKMQ (reference sequence). The CDR3: CASSTGTGDLHF. As DNA, the CDR3 is TGTGCCAGCAGCACCGGGACAGGGGATCTTCATTTT. Supplemented by reference TRBV13 and TRBJ2-3, the full variable domain reads AAGVIQSPRHLIKEKRETATLKCYPIPRHDTVYWYQQGPGQDPQFLISFYEKMQSDKGSIPDRFSAQQFSDYHSELNMSSLELGDSALYFCASSTGTGDLHFGPGTRLTVL.

The chain recombines TRBV19 with TRBJ2-1, with a possible D match to TRBD2 (5 bases). Between the trimmed V and J ends, which lost 6 bases and 6 bases, there was a span of 15 bases. The CDR3 loop spans 14 amino acids. Germline-derived CDR1 and CDR2 are LNHDA and SQIVND (reference sequence). In DNA form, the CDR3 reads TGTGCCAGTAGGGCCCTCGGGGTTATCAATGAGCAGTTCTTC. Amino acids: CASRALGVINEQFF.

The chain uses TRBV25-1 and TRBJ1-2; tentative D call: TRBD1 (5 bases). This CDR3 has 14 residues. CDR1 MGHDK and CDR2 SYGVNS come from the germline V gene. Trimming removed 8 bases at V and 4 bases at J, with 17 bases between. CDR3 DNA sequence: TGTGCCAGCTACGGGGTGGGGACGGTCTATGGCTACACCTTC. Its translation: CASYGVGTVYGYTF.

Comments on this clonotype: A much larger clone sits a single nucleotide away, making a read error possible. The gene calls are TRBV4-2 and TRBJ1-4, with 11 bases lining up with TRBD1. Losses at the gene ends were 2 bases for V and 8 bases for J; bases not matched to a gene: 1. This CDR3 region has 14 residues. CDR1 and CDR2 (germline): LGHNA, YNFKEQ. CDR3 protein: CASSQRTGGEKLFF. CDR3 nucleotide sequence: TGTGCCAGCAGCCAACGGACAGGGGGCGAAAAACTGTTTTTT.

This clonotype was counted only a few times. This sequence joins TRBV5-1 and TRBJ1-4, with TRBD1 matching over 7 bases. The CDR3 is 14 amino acids. From germline, CDR1 is SGHRS and CDR2 YFSETQ. Unmatched junction bases numbered 4, after V lost 0 bases and J lost 8 bases. CDR3 sequence: CASSLGQGGEKLFF. CDR3 sequence (DNA): TGCGCCAGCAGCTTGGGGCAGGGGGGCGAAAAACTGTTTTTT.

The J gene is TRBJ2-2, the V gene TRBV12-3 or TRBV12-4, with TRBD1 identical over 7 bases. V trimming: 3 bases; J trimming: 0 bases; junction bases outside the gene matches: 10. There are 18 residues in the CDR3. For the CDR3, the DNA is TGTGCCAGCAGTTTTTTGTTTAGGGGGCTATCGAACACCGGGGAGCTGTTTTTT. Translated: CASSFLFRGLSNTGELFF.

In its sample, this clonotype was seen once. The chain carries TRBV5-1 and TRBJ1-6, with TRBD1 matching over 7 bases. With 3 bases clipped from V and 7 bases from J, the junction kept 7 bases outside the gene matches. This CDR3 has 15 amino acids. CDR1 and CDR2 (germline): SGHRS, YFSETQ. CDR3 protein: CASSWDSSGNSPLHF. The CDR3 coding sequence is TGCGCCAGCAGCTGGGACAGTTCGGGGAATTCACCCCTCCACTTT.

This sequence joins TRBV6-1 and TRBJ1-2; maybe TRBD1 (5 bases). Germline lookup yields CDR1 MNHNS and CDR2 SASEGT. V was cut by 6 bases and J by 4 bases, with 12 bases left in between. The CDR3 extends over 13 amino acids. The CDR3 here is CASRVQGAYGYTF. CDR3 DNA sequence: TGTGCCAGCAGGGTTCAGGGTGCCTATGGCTACACCTTC.

The J gene is TRBJ2-3, the V gene TRBV29-1; a weak D match, TRBD2 (6 bases). The length of the CDR3 is 15 residues. Germline assignment: CDR1 SQVTM and CDR2 ANQGSEA. The V and J ends lost 4 bases and 1 base respectively, with 15 bases between them. CDR3 sequence: CSVGSLGLRTDTQYF. CDR3 DNA: TGCAGCGTTGGTTCGCTGGGACTCCGCACAGATACGCAGTATTTT.

The J gene is TRBJ2-5, the V gene TRBV19; the match to TRBD2 covers 8 bases. The J call is doubtful: the DNA matches TRBJ2-1 better. The CDR3 is 16 amino acids. Germline-derived CDR1 and CDR2 are LNHDA and SQIVND (reference sequence). Written as DNA, the CDR3 is TGTGCCAGTACGGGGGGGACTCGGAGGGGCAAGAATGAGCAGTTCTTC. This codes for CASTGGTRRGKNEQFF.

This chain links TRBV11-1 with TRBJ2-4; D unclear. Germline V gene lookup returns CDR1 SGHAT and CDR2 FQDESV (reference sequence). The V gene lost 2 bases and the J gene lost 10 bases, with 9 bases spanning the gap. The length of the CDR3 is 12 residues. The CDR3 sequence is CASSLPDGIQYF. As DNA, the CDR3 is TGTGCCAGCAGCTTACCGGACGGAATTCAGTACTTC.

The V and J genes are TRBV20-1 and TRBJ1-4; no clear D. The CDR3 runs 15 residues. The ends were cut back, 3 bases at V and 6 bases at J, with 17 bases in the middle. Germline CDR1 reads DFQATT; CDR2 reads SNEGSKA (reference sequence). The CDR3 DNA reads TGCAGTGCTAGGAACGAGAGGAAATCGGATGAAAAACTGTTTTTT. This codes for CSARNERKSDEKLFF.

This clonotype was observed a handful of times. The chain is built from TRBV4-1 and TRBJ2-5, with D tentatively TRBD2 (5 bases). Germline lookup yields CDR1 MGHRA and CDR2 YSYEKL. This CDR3 contains 15 residues. Trimming pared 1 base from V and 1 base from J, leaving 10 bases between. The DNA for the CDR3 is TGCGCCAGCAGCCAAGGTGAGGGAAGCCAAGAGACCCAGTACTTC. This gives the protein CASSQGEGSQETQYF.

This clonotype has a handful of counts. The chain uses TRBV29-1 and TRBJ2-1; D gene ambiguous. The DNA end is a closer match to TRBJ2-5, so the J assignment may be wrong. The CDR3 sequence is 15 residues long. Germline V CDR1 and CDR2: SQVTM, ANQGSEA. CDR3 coding DNA: TGCAGCGTTGAAGATTGGTCACGCTTGGCAGAGACCCAGTACTTC. It translates to CSVEDWSRLAETQYF.

The sample holds a few counts of this clonotype. An end of the junction differs from the germline gene, which may be a read error. The chain recombines TRBV24-1 with TRBJ2-3, with D hard to call. The V gene's germline CDR1 is KGHDR and CDR2 SFDVKD. The CDR3 has 13 amino acids. The CDR3 here is CAASAMITDTQYF. CDR3 DNA sequence: TGTGCCGCCAGTGCCATGATCACAGATACGCAGTATTTT.

The sample holds a few counts of this clonotype. This chain joins TRBV19 and TRBJ2-1; D is possibly TRBD1 (6 bases). This CDR3 spans 14 amino acids. With 1 base removed from V and 10 bases from J, the gap between germline ends came to 14 bases. The germline V gene has CDR1 LNHDA and CDR2 SQIVND (reference sequence). DNA for the CDR3: TGTGCCAGTAGTATAGTTGGGCAGGGGAAAGAGCAGTTCTTC. This sequence encodes CASSIVGQGKEQFF.

The V and J genes are TRBV20-1 and TRBJ2-1; TRBD2 is a possible D gene (5 bases). CDR1 and CDR2 (germline): DFQATT, SNEGSKA (reference sequence). The CDR3 covers 13 residues. V was cut by 5 bases and J by 3 bases, with 11 bases left in between. CDR3 residues: CSASGLLYNEQFF. The DNA for the CDR3 is TGCAGTGCTTCCGGACTTCTCTACAATGAGCAGTTCTTC.

This rearrangement joins TRBV11-1 to TRBJ2-3; the D is unclear. The V gene lost 5 bases and the J gene lost 1 base, with 7 bases spanning the gap. There are 13 residues in the CDR3. Germline loops: CDR1 SGHAT, CDR2 FQDESV (reference sequence). As DNA, the CDR3 is TGTGCCAGCAGCACCGGACGCACAGATACGCAGTATTTT. Encoded protein: CASSTGRTDTQYF.

The table lists this clonotype with a few counts. Its ends do not fully match the called genes, so a read error is possible. The chain is built from TRBV5-4 and TRBJ2-1; a possible D gene is TRBD2 (6 bases). This CDR3 comprises 15 residues. Germline V gene lookup returns CDR1 SGHNT and CDR2 YYREEE (reference sequence). CDR3 in amino acids: CASSSDYPLNNEKFF. The CDR3 region has the DNA TGTGCCAGCAGCTCGGACTATCCCCTAAACAATGAGAAGTTCTTC.

The chain joins TRBV3-1 to TRBJ2-6; D possibly corresponds to TRBD2 (5 bases). The CDR3 has 17 amino acids. V lost 0 bases and J 0 bases, leaving 9 bases between the germline ends. Germline CDR1 reads LGHDT; CDR2 reads YNNKEL (reference sequence). CDR3 nucleotides: TGTGCCAGCAGCCAAGAAATTGCGGGCTCTGGGGCCAACGTCCTGACTTTC. Its translation is CASSQEIAGSGANVLTF.

CDR3 residues: CASSLGQGAFNEQFF. The CDR3 DNA reads as TGCGCCAGCAGCTTGGGACAGGGGGCGTTCAATGAGCAGTTCTTC. The chain has TRBV5-1 and TRBJ2-5; 10 nucleotides agree with TRBD1. TRBJ2-1 matches the DNA end more closely, so the J call is doubtful. The CDR3 covers 15 residues. Germline CDR1 and CDR2: SGHRS and YFSETQ.

This clonotype was seen at least ten times. V is TRBV6-2 or TRBV6-3 and J is TRBJ2-2; D ambiguous. Germline V gene lookup returns CDR1 MNHEY and CDR2 SVGEGT. The CDR3 is 13 amino acids. The V end was cut by 5 bases, the J end by 7 bases, with 11 bases between. The CDR3 DNA reads TGTGCCAGCAGTAATTATCTCGTCGGGGAGCTGTTTTTT. This sequence encodes CASSNYLVGELFF.

This clonotype was seen a few times. The junction and the germline gene differ at one end; a read error may be behind it. The chain links TRBV7-9 to TRBJ1-1; D perhaps matches TRBD1 (6 bases). The CDR3 is 12 amino acids. CDR1 is SEHNR, CDR2 FQNEAQ, per germline (reference sequence). The DNA of the CDR3 is TGTGCCAGCAGCTTAGCGGACAGTCTCCCAGACTTT. This codes for CASSLADSLPDF.

The chain links TRBV6-2 or TRBV6-3 to TRBJ1-2, with D tentatively TRBD1 (6 bases). Germline values: CDR1 MNHEY, CDR2 SVGEGT. V lost 2 bases to trimming and J lost 7 bases, with 14 bases between them. This CDR3 contains 14 residues. CDR3 loop: CASSYAGALVGYTF. The CDR3 DNA reads TGTGCCAGCAGTTACGCAGGGGCCTTAGTTGGCTACACCTTC.

V and J are TRBV7-2 and TRBJ2-3; D ambiguous. The CDR3 has 15 residues. Trimming shortened V by 1 base and J by 0 bases, and 8 bases separated the two germline ends. The germline V gene encodes CDR1 SGHTA and CDR2 FQGNSA. In nucleotides, the CDR3 is TGTGCCAGCAGCTTAGATGTCGGAAGCACAGATACGCAGTATTTT. Translating it yields CASSLDVGSTDTQYF.

This clonotype was observed a few times. The CDR3 bases are TGCGCCAGCAGCTTGGGACGCCCACGGACAGCCAAAAACATTCAGTACTTC. Its protein is CASSLGRPRTAKNIQYF. The rearrangement joins TRBV5-1 to TRBJ2-4; D remains unclear. CDR1 SGHRS and CDR2 YFSETQ come from the germline V gene. The CDR3 runs to 17 residues. V gave up 0 bases and J gave up 0 bases, with 13 bases separating them.

There are many counts of this clonotype. The chain recombines TRBV9 with TRBJ1-4; 8 nucleotides align to TRBD1. Trimming removed 3 bases from V and 5 bases from J; junction bases left unmatched: 0. Germline-derived CDR1 and CDR2 are SGDLS and YYNGEE. This CDR3 region has 13 residues. This chain's CDR3 is CASSGTGNEKLFF. Written as DNA, the CDR3 is TGTGCCAGCAGCGGGACAGGGAATGAAAAACTGTTTTTT.

CDR3 sequence reads: CASSSPLRYGYTF. In DNA form, the CDR3 reads TGTGCCAGCAGTTCGCCTTTGCGGTATGGCTACACCTTC. The V call is TRBV12-3 or TRBV12-4, the J call TRBJ1-2; D remains unclear. Trimming shortened V by 4 bases and J by 5 bases, and 11 bases separated the two germline ends. The CDR3 has 13 amino acids.

This chain uses TRBV4-3 with TRBJ2-3; no firm D call. This CDR3 spans 14 amino acids. The ends were cut back, 0 bases at V and 6 bases at J, with 10 bases in the middle. Germline V gene lookup returns CDR1 LGHNA and CDR2 YSLEER. In DNA, the CDR3 is TGCGCCAGCAGCCAAGATCCCAGTTCGGATACGCAGTATTTT. Amino acids: CASSQDPSSDTQYF.